This record looks at one T cell receptor beta chain sequence and its context. Its antigen is unidentified. The junction departs from germline at one end; a sequencing error may be responsible. Each sample provided at least 6 micrograms of extracted total RNA. Primers used in a second PCR of about 7 to 11 cycles were a sample-barcoded 5' primer and a J-beta primer mix. With 12 random nucleotides, a template-switch adaptor tagged each individual cDNA molecule. TCRdb processed the 5' RACE reads anew with MiXCR; each CDR3 protein has one entry. The sample has about 1.8 million distinct CDR3 sequences, 49% seen once. This entry is derived from a study of blood T cells in healthy people across ages. General study points: Higher diversity, along with more naive CD4+ cells, distinguished long-lived donors from aged donors. In these data, TCR beta diversity tracked strongly with naive T cell percentage.

CDR3 length: 16 amino acids. Germline V lookup: CDR1 MGHRA, CDR2 YSYEKL. This TCR came from a woman in her 40s in good health. The sample was blood. The V call is TRBV4-1, the J call TRBJ2-1; 9 nucleotides line up with TRBD2. The DNA of the CDR3 is TGCGCCAGCAGCCCGTATGGCGGGGGGGGCCACAATGAGCAGTTCTTT. It encodes CASSPYGGGGHNEQFF.